The 16 T cell receptor beta chains presented below share a single source sample, sequenced in a study of spatial heterogeneity in lung cancer. TCRdb re-derived calls from the 5' RACE reads in MiXCR, one entry per CDR3 protein. The table lists tens of thousands of distinct CDR3 sequences, about 3% of them singletons, with less than 35% in the top ten. Time point given: sample taken at primary tumor resection. This sample comprised PBMCs, obtained at surgery. These receptor sequences come from a female donor with early-stage non-small cell lung cancer.

This clonotype was seen repeatedly, ten times or more. The genes are TRBV18 and TRBJ1-1, with TRBD1 as a possible D gene (5 bases). This CDR3 comprises 15 residues. Trimming cost V 1 base and J 0 bases, with 9 bases left between them. Germline CDR1 reads KGHSH; CDR2 reads LQKENI. This CDR3 reads CASSPLVTVNTEAFF. The CDR3, as DNA: TGTGCCAGCTCACCACTGGTGACAGTGAACACTGAAGCTTTCTTT.

The table lists this clonotype with many counts. CDR3 in DNA: TGTGCCAGCAGTCTGGGAACTGAAGCTTTCTTT. This codes for CASSLGTEAFF. The chain uses TRBV6-2 or TRBV6-3 and TRBJ1-1, with no clear D. Between the trimmed V and J ends, which lost 5 bases and 5 bases, there was a span of 6 bases. There are 11 residues in the CDR3. Germline V CDR1 and CDR2: MNHEY, SVGEGT.

The chain is built from TRBV19 and TRBJ2-7, with 15 nucleotides matching TRBD2. This CDR3 spans 17 amino acids. The V and J ends lost 5 bases and 1 base, in that order; junction bases with no gene match: 6. CDR1 LNHDA and CDR2 SQIVND come from the germline V gene (reference sequence). The DNA of the CDR3 is TGTGCCAGTAGTCGGACTAGCGGGAGGGTCCGATCCTACGAGCAGTACTTC. This gives the protein CASSRTSGRVRSYEQYF.

The V gene is TRBV20-1, the J gene TRBJ2-3; D is uncertain. Germline CDR1 DFQATT, CDR2 SNEGSKA (reference sequence). Deletions cut 6 bases from V and 2 bases from J, with 15 bases between. The CDR3 totals 14 residues. The CDR3 reads CSAQRPGFTDTQYF. CDR3 coding DNA: TGCAGTGCGCAAAGGCCGGGTTTCACAGATACGCAGTATTTT.

This clonotype has more than one count but fewer than ten. The CDR3 DNA reads TGCGCCAGCAGCTTGGACCCGGGAGCCTACAATGAGCAGTTCTTC. Amino acid sequence: CASSLDPGAYNEQFF. The V and J genes are TRBV5-1 and TRBJ2-1; the D gene is possibly TRBD2 (6 bases). Germline-derived CDR1 and CDR2 are SGHRS and YFSETQ. This CDR3 is 15 amino acids long. The ends were cut back, 0 bases at V and 2 bases at J, with 9 bases in the middle.

This clonotype has a count of ten or more. V and J are TRBV10-2 and TRBJ2-7; the D gene is possibly TRBD2 (6 bases). CDR1 WSHSY and CDR2 SAAADI come from the germline V gene. Trimming removed 7 bases at V and 2 bases at J, with 15 bases between. This CDR3 spans 14 amino acids. Written as DNA, the CDR3 is TGCGCCAGCACCCCTATTTCGGGGGCCTACGAGCAGTACTTC. Encoded protein: CASTPISGAYEQYF.

A few counts support this clonotype. The CDR3 DNA is TGTGCCAGCAGCAGGGGGATCCACGAGCAGTACTTC. Translating it yields CASSRGIHEQYF. This chain uses TRBV2 with TRBJ2-7, with 7 bases aligning to TRBD1. J lost 5 bases, V lost 6 bases, and 4 bases had no gene match. Germline-derived CDR1 and CDR2 are SNHLY and FYNNEI. This CDR3 has 12 amino acids. Complete variable domain (other parts from reference TRBV2 and TRBJ2-7): EPEVTQTPSHQVTQMGQEVILRCVPISNHLYFYWYRQILGQKVEFLVSFYNNEISEKSEIFDDQFSVERPDGSNFTLKIRSTKLEDSAMYFCASSRGIHEQYFGPGTRLTVT.

This clonotype has just a few counts. With a much larger clone just one base away, this may be a read error. The chain employs TRBV6-1 and TRBJ1-1; D ambiguous. The CDR3 has 14 amino acids. Per the germline V gene, CDR1 is MNHNS and CDR2 is SASEGT. CDR3: CVSSGGQSNTEAFF. As DNA, the CDR3 is TGTGTCAGCTCTGGCGGGCAATCGAACACTGAAGCTTTCTTT.

The sample holds many counts of this clonotype. This chain links TRBV5-1 with TRBJ2-7; D could derive from TRBD1 or TRBD2 (5 bases each). V was clipped by 5 bases and J by 2 bases, with 14 bases between them. CDR1 and CDR2 from the germline V gene are SGHRS and YFSETQ. This CDR3 has 14 residues. CDR3 sequence (DNA): TGCGCCAGCAGGGAAGGGACGCGGGCCTACGAGCAGTACTTC. Its translation: CASREGTRAYEQYF.

This clonotype was counted at least ten times. J is TRBJ2-3 and V is TRBV12-3 or TRBV12-4; D is unresolved. CDR3 length equals 14 residues. V was clipped by 4 bases and J by 0 bases, with 8 bases between them. The CDR3 sequence is CASSSPVSTDTQYF. For the CDR3, the DNA is TGTGCCAGCAGTTCTCCAGTTAGCACAGATACGCAGTATTTT.

This clonotype was recorded at least ten times. A junction boundary mismatches the germline segment, possibly from a read error. The CDR3 nucleotides read TGTGCCAGCAGTTTAGACAGGAGCAATCAGCCCCAGCATTTT. Its protein is CASSLDRSNQPQHF. This rearrangement joins TRBV7-9 to TRBJ1-5; D perhaps matches TRBD1 (6 bases). The CDR3 totals 14 residues. Per germline, CDR1 SEHNR and CDR2 FQNEAQ (reference sequence).

In its sample, this clonotype was seen a few times. The chain recombines TRBV4-1 with TRBJ2-3; 7 nucleotides agree with TRBD2. Per germline, CDR1 MGHRA and CDR2 YSYEKL. The CDR3 sequence is 17 residues long. Trimming removed 4 bases from V and 2 bases from J; junction bases left unmatched: 12. The CDR3 DNA reads as TGCGCCAGCAGCCTTAGCAATTTCCGGGACTACACAGATACGCAGTATTTT. It encodes CASSLSNFRDYTDTQYF.

In this sample, this clonotype turned up many times. The chain is built from TRBV27 and TRBJ2-7, with a weak D call TRBD1 (7 bases). V was cut by 2 bases and J by 5 bases, with 13 bases left in between. The CDR3 contains 14 residues. CDR1 is MNHEY and CDR2 is SMNVEV in the germline V gene (reference sequence). The CDR3 sequence: CASSLGGGFDEQYF. The CDR3, as DNA: TGTGCCAGCAGTTTAGGAGGGGGCTTCGACGAGCAGTACTTC.

This clonotype was picked up many times. J is TRBJ2-7 and V is TRBV6-5; D is ambiguous. The V end lost 2 bases, the J end lost 1 base, and 6 bases lay between the germline ends. Germline V gene data show CDR1 as MNHEY and CDR2 as SVGAGI. The CDR3 sequence is 13 residues long. Written as DNA, the CDR3 is TGTGCCAGCAGTTACGCCGAGTCCTACGAGCAGTACTTC. Its protein is CASSYAESYEQYF.

This clonotype has ten or more counts. This chain connects TRBV9 to TRBJ2-2; no firm D call. The ends were cut back, 3 bases at V and 3 bases at J, with 18 bases in the middle. The V gene's germline CDR1 is SGDLS and CDR2 YYNGEE. The CDR3 runs 17 residues. The CDR3 DNA is TGTGCCAGCAGCGCGTATCCCCTCCGACACGACACCGGGGAGCTGTTTTTT. Translating it yields CASSAYPLRHDTGELFF.

This clonotype was seen at least ten times. The chain has TRBV2 and TRBJ2-5; TRBD2 matches 7 bases. CDR3 size: 13 residues. V gave up 1 base and J gave up 5 bases; unmatched junction bases: 1. Per the germline V gene, CDR1 is SNHLY and CDR2 is FYNNEI. CDR3 nucleotide sequence: TGTGCCAGCAGTGAAGGACTAGCTGAGACCCAGTACTTC. As protein: CASSEGLAETQYF.